The 9 T cell receptor beta chains presented below share a single source sample, sequenced in a study of blood T cells in healthy people across ages (dated by TCRdb to 2014 to 2015). Libraries were prepared through 5' RACE. The reads were generated on an Illumina HiSeq 2500. A second roughly 6 to 12 cycle PCR used a sample-barcoded 5' primer and a J-beta primer mix. Clones were called with MiXCR by TCRdb after fastp trimmed the public reads at Q25, and only in-frame beta chains were retained. Each entry merges the rows of one CDR3 protein and shows their most common DNA and genes. Counted in this sample were 1.5 million to 2 million distinct CDR3 sequences; roughly 28% of them appeared once. The ten most abundant clones make up roughly 8.2% of the sample. Sequenced: blood. These receptors were obtained from a woman aged 25-40 years in good health.

The chain carries TRBV28 and TRBJ2-1, with a possible D match to TRBD1 (5 bases). Trimming pared 5 bases from V and 2 bases from J, leaving 13 bases between. From germline, CDR1 is MDHEN and CDR2 SYDVKM. There are 15 residues in the CDR3. The CDR3 here is CASSRTGPTYNEQFF. The CDR3, as DNA: TGTGCCAGCAGTCGAACAGGCCCCACCTACAATGAGCAGTTCTTC.

This clonotype was seen only once. The chain uses TRBV12-5 and TRBJ2-1; TRBD2 aligns across 8 bases. There are 14 residues in the CDR3. In germline, CDR1 is LGHNT, CDR2 FRNRAP. With 6 bases clipped from V and 6 bases from J, the junction kept 7 bases outside the gene matches. CDR3 sequence: CASGLLLAVNEQFF. The CDR3 DNA reads TGTGCTAGTGGACTACTACTAGCGGTCAATGAGCAGTTCTTC.

This clonotype was observed at least ten times. The rearrangement links TRBV6-6 to TRBJ2-5, with D possibly TRBD1 on 6 matching bases. The germline V gene encodes CDR1 MNHNY and CDR2 SVGAGI (reference sequence). The CDR3 extends over 14 amino acids. V lost 8 bases to trimming and J lost 3 bases, with 16 bases between them. The CDR3 here is CASGETGKEETQYF. CDR3 DNA: TGTGCCAGCGGGGAAACAGGGAAAGAAGAGACCCAGTACTTC.

At least ten counts were recorded for this clonotype. The chain carries TRBV29-1 and TRBJ2-1; D is undetermined. The CDR3 sequence is 9 residues long. Trimming pared 3 bases from V and 8 bases from J, leaving 2 bases between. Germline assignment: CDR1 SQVTM and CDR2 ANQGSEA. This CDR3 reads CSVDDEQFF. CDR3 in DNA: TGCAGCGTTGATGATGAGCAGTTCTTC.

In its sample, this clonotype was seen a few times. The chain is built from TRBV24-1 and TRBJ2-4; unclear D gene. The length of the CDR3 is 13 residues. Trimming pared 4 bases from V and 13 bases from J, leaving 16 bases between. Germline lookup yields CDR1 KGHDR and CDR2 SFDVKD. CDR3 sequence: CATSESRVDEQYF. CDR3 DNA sequence: TGTGCCACCAGTGAATCTAGAGTCGATGAGCAGTACTTC.

The genes are TRBV7-6 and TRBJ2-5, with TRBD2 identical over 11 bases. Germline V gives CDR1 SGHVS, CDR2 FNYEAQ. The V gene end was trimmed by 1 base and the J gene end by 6 bases; junction bases not matched to a gene: 10. The CDR3 extends over 17 amino acids. The CDR3 DNA reads as TGTGCCAGCAGCTTAGTTCTAGCGGGGGGACAACACAAGACCCAGTACTTC. This encodes CASSLVLAGGQHKTQYF. Looking up the rest from reference TRBV7-6 and TRBJ2-5 gives the full variable domain: GAGVSQSPRYKVTKRGQDVALRCDPISGHVSLYWYRQALGQGPEFLTYFNYEAQQDKSGLPNDRFSAERPEGSISTLTIQRTEQRDSAMYRCASSLVLAGGQHKTQYFGPGTRLLVL.

This clonotype was seen more than once but under ten times. The V gene is TRBV9, the J gene TRBJ2-7; D not certain. V lost 0 bases and J 4 bases, leaving 11 bases between the germline ends. CDR3 length: 14 residues. Germline lookup yields CDR1 SGDLS and CDR2 YYNGEE. The DNA for the CDR3 is TGTGCCAGCAGCGTAGCTTCTCAGGAATACGAGCAGTACTTC. Its protein product is CASSVASQEYEQYF.

This clonotype was found a few times. The CDR3 is CASSSAAPYGYTF. The CDR3 nucleotides read TGTGCCAGCAGCTCGGCGGCCCCCTATGGCTACACCTTC. This chain links TRBV7-2 with TRBJ1-2; D is unclear. Trimming stripped 4 bases from V and 4 bases from J, with 10 bases between. The germline gives CDR1 SGHTA, CDR2 FQGNSA. The CDR3 loop spans 13 amino acids.

This chain links TRBV7-6 with TRBJ2-3, with 8 bases aligning to TRBD1. The junction had 6 bases not matched to a gene; V was cut back by 5 bases and J by 5 bases. The CDR3 is 14 residues long. Germline V CDR1 and CDR2: SGHVS, FNYEAQ. In nucleotides, the CDR3 is TGTGCCAGCAGCGAAGGACAGGGTAAAGATACGCAGTATTTT. This encodes CASSEGQGKDTQYF.